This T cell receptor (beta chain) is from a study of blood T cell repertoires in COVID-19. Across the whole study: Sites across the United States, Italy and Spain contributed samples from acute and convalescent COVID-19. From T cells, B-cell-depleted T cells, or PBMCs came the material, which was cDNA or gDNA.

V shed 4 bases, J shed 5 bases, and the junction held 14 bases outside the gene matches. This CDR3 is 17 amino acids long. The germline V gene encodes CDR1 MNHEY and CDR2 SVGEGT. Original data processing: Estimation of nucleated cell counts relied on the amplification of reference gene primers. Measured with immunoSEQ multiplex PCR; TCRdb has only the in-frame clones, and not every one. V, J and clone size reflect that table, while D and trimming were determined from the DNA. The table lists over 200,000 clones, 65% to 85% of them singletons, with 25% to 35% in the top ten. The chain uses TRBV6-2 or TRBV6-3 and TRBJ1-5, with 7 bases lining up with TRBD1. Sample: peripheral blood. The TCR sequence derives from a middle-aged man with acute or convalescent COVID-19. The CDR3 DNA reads TGTGCCAGCAGTTCCACCGAACAGGGGATGCTTTATCAGCCCCAGCATTTT. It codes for CASSSTEQGMLYQPQHF.